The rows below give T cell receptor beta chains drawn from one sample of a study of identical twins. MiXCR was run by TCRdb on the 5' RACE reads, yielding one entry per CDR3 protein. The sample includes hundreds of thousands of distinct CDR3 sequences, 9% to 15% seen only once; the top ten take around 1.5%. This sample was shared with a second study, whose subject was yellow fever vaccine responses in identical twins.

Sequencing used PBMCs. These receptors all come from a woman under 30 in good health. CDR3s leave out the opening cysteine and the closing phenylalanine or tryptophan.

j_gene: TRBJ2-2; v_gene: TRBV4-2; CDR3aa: ASSQEQISGELF
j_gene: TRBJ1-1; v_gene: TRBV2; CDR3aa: ASSELPNTEAF
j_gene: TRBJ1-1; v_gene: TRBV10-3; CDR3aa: AIGTGGAGTEAF
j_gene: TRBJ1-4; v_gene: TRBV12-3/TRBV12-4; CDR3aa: ASKRTGGGEKLF
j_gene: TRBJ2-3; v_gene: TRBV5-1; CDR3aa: ASSLQNQPDTQY
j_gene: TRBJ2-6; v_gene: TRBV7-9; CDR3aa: ASSPRALGANVLT
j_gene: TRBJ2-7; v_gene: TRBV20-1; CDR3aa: SASVSGRAAYEQY
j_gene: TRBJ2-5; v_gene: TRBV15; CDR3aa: ATSRDQETRY
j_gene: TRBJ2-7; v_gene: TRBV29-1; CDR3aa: SVDQGGYEQY
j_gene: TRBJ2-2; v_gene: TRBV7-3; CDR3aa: ASRLDSLNTGELF
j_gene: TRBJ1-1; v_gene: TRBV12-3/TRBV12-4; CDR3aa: ASGLGGNTEAF
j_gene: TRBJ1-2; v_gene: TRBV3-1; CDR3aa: ASTPLTTAQNYGYT
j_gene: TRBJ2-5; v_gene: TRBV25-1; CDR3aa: ASSPPGTAWGTQY
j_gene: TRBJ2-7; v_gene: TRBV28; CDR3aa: ASSSLIAGGLYEQY
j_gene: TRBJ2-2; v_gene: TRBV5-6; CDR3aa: ASSWVAGRHTGELF
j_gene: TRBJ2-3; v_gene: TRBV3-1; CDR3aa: ASSPLVTSVGTDTQY
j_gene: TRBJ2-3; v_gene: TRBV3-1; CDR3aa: ASSQEIVTSGSVDTQY
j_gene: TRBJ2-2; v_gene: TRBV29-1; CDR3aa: SIFGRGTGELF
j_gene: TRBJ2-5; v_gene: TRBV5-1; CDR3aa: ASSLAGTSYQETQY
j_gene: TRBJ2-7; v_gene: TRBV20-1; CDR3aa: SARDRHGTAYEQY
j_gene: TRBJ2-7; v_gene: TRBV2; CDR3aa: ASSGVTYEQY
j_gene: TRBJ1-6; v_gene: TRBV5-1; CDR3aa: ASSFSINSPLH
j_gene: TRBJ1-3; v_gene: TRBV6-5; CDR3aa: ASSYPLQESSGNTIY
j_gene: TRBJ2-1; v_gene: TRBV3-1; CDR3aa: ASKSHKQIYNEQF
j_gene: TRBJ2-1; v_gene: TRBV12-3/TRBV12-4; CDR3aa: ASTHARVGGYNEQF
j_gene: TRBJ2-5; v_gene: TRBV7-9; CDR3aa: ASSLTYPQY
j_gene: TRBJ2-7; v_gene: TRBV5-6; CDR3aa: ASSDLSGSYEQY
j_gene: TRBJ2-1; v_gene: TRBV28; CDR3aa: ASSSRTSGTSNEQF
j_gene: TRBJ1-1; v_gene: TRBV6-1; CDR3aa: ASSDSLRGTSNTEAF
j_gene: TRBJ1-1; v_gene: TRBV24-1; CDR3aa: ATRQGGRTEAF
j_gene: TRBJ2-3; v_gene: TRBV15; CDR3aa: ATSSRKSGSYRDTQY
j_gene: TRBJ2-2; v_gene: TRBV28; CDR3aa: ASSLHGLTGELF